This T cell receptor (beta chain) was sequenced in a study of blood T cells in healthy people across ages (dated by TCRdb to the mid-2010s). About the investigation overall: In model experiments, template switching captured about one uniquely barcoded TCR beta cDNA molecule for every two T cells. The study measured age-related changes in TCR beta repertoire diversity using deep sequencing normalized with unique cDNA molecular identifiers. Four age groups were formed from the donors: young (average approximately 15 years), middle-aged (approximately 40), aged (over 55) and long-lived (approximately 78). To avoid experimental bias, donors of different ages were randomly spread across the sequencing lanes. For two donors (one aged 18 to 30 and one aged 80 or older), the study analyzed two additional independent replicas of 1 million unique cDNA reads from the same blood draw.

This clonotype has a handful of counts. What this receptor recognizes is not known. No base quality values were provided; no much bigger clone lies one nucleotide off. The library was made by 5' RACE. A second PCR of about 6 to 11 cycles was run with a J-beta primer mix and a sample-barcoded 5' primer. A unique molecular identifier was introduced onto each TCR beta cDNA molecule by a template-switch 5' adaptor carrying 12 random nucleotides. Each sample yielded at least 3 million CDR3-containing paired-end reads. First-strand cDNA synthesis was performed from all RNA using the Mint cDNA synthesis kit, with priming by a TRBC-specific oligonucleotide. Following uracil-DNA glycosylase treatment, a first 18-cycle PCR with universal primers M1SS and BC2_uni_R was performed on all cDNA. Under the source paper's analysis protocol: For normalization, 1 million high-quality reads, each with a distinct molecular identifier, were randomly selected from each sample. Reads with shared molecular identifiers were discarded instead of being binned into consensus sequences. CDR3 identification, clonotype clustering and error correction used MiTCR with a Q25 quality threshold and the strictest error-elimination algorithm. A nonparametric unseen species model using Euler transformation provided a lower-bound estimate of total TCR beta diversity. TCRdb's own reprocessing of the public reads used fastp at Q25 and MiXCR and kept productive beta chains. For every CDR3 protein sequence, its rows merge into one entry that carries the most common genes and DNA. Here the V and J calls rest on TCRdb's processing, not on the authors' analysis. In this sample the table shows around 1,900,000 distinct CDR3 sequences, about two fifths of which occur a single time. The ten largest make up more than 20% of the sample.

Study-wide findings and limitations: Since profiling was done on bulk unsorted PBMCs, naive and antigen-experienced compartments could not be conclusively compared. Observed TCR beta diversity per million T cells fell roughly linearly with age, and a significant reduction was already apparent by age roughly 40. Because donor CMV infection status was unknown, age-related changes in expanded clonotypes were potentially confounded. The percentage of naive T cells measured by flow cytometry correlated strongly with observed TCR beta diversity. Estimates of total diversity based on one million sequenced T cells were regarded as lower bounds and as underestimates. Compared with the aged group, the long-lived group had more naive CD4+ T cells, fewer expanded clones and increased TCR diversity, suggesting age selection.

Unmatched junction bases come to 12, with V trimmed by 6 bases and J by 13 bases. According to the germline V gene, CDR1 reads SNHLY and CDR2 reads FYNNEI. CDR3 length: 13 amino acids, cysteine to phenylalanine. Solely the CDR3 DNA is kept, with 39 bases framed from the first base. Donors were under 40 systemically healthy Caucasian individuals from Russia aged about 6 to 100 years. Each donor gave ten milliliters of peripheral blood, collected into EDTA-treated Vacutainer tubes. Ficoll-Paque density-gradient centrifugation was used to isolate PBMCs, with at least 7 million obtained per sample. Trizol reagent was used to extract total RNA from PBMCs, with at least 5 micrograms per sample. Naive CD45RAhigh/CD27high T cell percentages were measured by flow cytometry on a PBMC aliquot from every donor.

The chain joins TRBV2 to TRBJ2-1; 7 bases in the junction line up with TRBD1. The receptor was derived from a human donor in good health. The specimen sequenced was blood. The CDR3 in this case is CASRRDSYPEQFF. The sequenced DNA: TGTGCCAGCAGAAGGGACAGTTATCCCGAACAGTTCTTC.